The 28 T cell receptor beta chains below were found in one sample sequenced in a study of blood T cells in healthy people across ages. Primed by a sample-barcoded 5' primer and a J-beta primer mix, a second PCR proceeded for 7 to 11 cycles. MiXCR was run by TCRdb on the 5' RACE reads, yielding one entry per CDR3 protein. The sample records under 850,000 distinct CDR3 sequences, about 34% being singletons. Sequencing was performed on blood. All receptors derive from a man in his late teens or twenties in good health.

This clonotype was observed many times. The rearrangement uses TRBV29-1 and TRBJ2-3; no firm D call. Germline assignment: CDR1 SQVTM and CDR2 ANQGSEA. V lost 7 bases and J 2 bases, leaving 13 bases between the germline ends. The CDR3 extends over 13 amino acids. This chain's CDR3 is CSACKWNTDTQYF. DNA of the CDR3: TGCAGCGCCTGTAAGTGGAACACAGATACGCAGTATTTT.

The chain has TRBV4-2 and TRBJ1-1, with 8 nucleotides matching TRBD1. CDR1 LGHNA and CDR2 YNFKEQ come from the germline V gene. This CDR3 contains 15 residues. With 1 base clipped from V and 4 bases from J, the junction kept 5 bases outside the gene matches. CDR3 in amino acids: CASSQVNRGTTEAFF. The CDR3 coding sequence is TGTGCCAGCAGCCAAGTGAACAGGGGGACCACTGAAGCTTTCTTT.

There are a few counts of this clonotype. This chain links TRBV4-3 with TRBJ1-1; D possibly corresponds to TRBD1 (5 bases). V dropped 3 bases and J dropped 0 bases, with 11 bases sitting between them. This CDR3 is built from 15 residues. The germline V gene has CDR1 LGHNA and CDR2 YSLEER. The CDR3 protein is CASSQGHSMNTEAFF. The CDR3 nucleotides are TGCGCCAGCAGCCAGGGGCACTCCATGAACACTGAAGCTTTCTTT.

This clonotype was detected many times. The CDR3 here is CASSLKTGTGTQYF. CDR3 DNA: TGTGCCAGCAGTTTAAAGACCGGGACGGGTACGCAGTATTTT. The chain is built from TRBV12-3 or TRBV12-4 and TRBJ2-3; D might be TRBD1 or TRBD2, each matching 5 bases. Trimming removed 2 bases from V and 8 bases from J, with 14 bases in between. The CDR3 length is 14 residues.

This chain links TRBV3-1 with TRBJ1-1, with 7 bases fitting TRBD1. Trimming cost V 0 bases and J 6 bases; bases outside gene matches: 7. The CDR3 totals 15 residues. Germline values: CDR1 LGHDT, CDR2 YNNKEL (reference sequence). In DNA form, the CDR3 reads TGTGCCAGCAGCCAAGATCGCAGGGGGTTTGCTGAAGCTTTCTTT. Amino acid sequence: CASSQDRRGFAEAFF.

The chain employs TRBV18 and TRBJ2-5, with D maybe TRBD2 (6 bases). The CDR3 contains 15 residues. The V gene lost 6 bases and the J gene lost 2 bases, with 16 bases spanning the gap. Per germline, CDR1 KGHSH and CDR2 LQKENI. In DNA form, the CDR3 reads TGTGCCAGCTCGACACGGGGGACGGGGCAAGAGACCCAGTACTTC. This codes for CASSTRGTGQETQYF.

The DNA for the CDR3 is TGTGCCAGCAGCGTAGCTCAGAACACTGAAGCTTTCTTT. Its protein is CASSVAQNTEAFF. The chain combines TRBV9 with TRBJ1-1; unclear D gene. V lost 0 bases and J lost 1, with 4 bases in between. The CDR3 sequence is 13 residues long. Germline V gene data show CDR1 as SGDLS and CDR2 as YYNGEE.

The rearrangement links TRBV9 to TRBJ1-2, with unresolved D. Between the trimmed V and J ends, which lost 2 bases and 4 bases, there was a span of 9 bases. Germline V gene data show CDR1 as SGDLS and CDR2 as YYNGEE. There are 13 residues in the CDR3. The CDR3 nucleotides are TGTGCCAGCAGCGTCGGGTCCTGCTATGGCTACACCTTC. This codes for CASSVGSCYGYTF.

J is TRBJ2-2 and V is TRBV29-1; perhaps TRBD2 as D (6 bases). The germline V gene has CDR1 SQVTM and CDR2 ANQGSEA. CDR3 length: 15 residues. V was shortened by 7 bases and J by 4 bases, with 19 bases between the two germline ends. DNA for the CDR3: TGCAGCGCGGAGGGAGACAGTCAGCGCACCGGGGAGCTGTTTTTT. This encodes CSAEGDSQRTGELFF.

The chain couples TRBV7-2 to TRBJ1-4; D is uncertain. The CDR3 is 16 amino acids. The germline V gene has CDR1 SGHTA and CDR2 FQGNSA. V was trimmed by 2 bases and J by 5 bases, leaving 15 bases between them. CDR3 sequence reads: CASSLYPEQINEKLFF. For the CDR3, the DNA is TGTGCCAGCAGCTTATATCCGGAACAGATAAATGAAAAACTGTTTTTT.

This chain connects TRBV20-1 to TRBJ2-3; a possible D gene is TRBD2 (5 bases). V was clipped by 1 base and J by 2 bases, with 10 bases between them. This CDR3 region has 14 residues. The germline gives CDR1 DFQATT, CDR2 SNEGSKA (reference sequence). DNA of the CDR3: TGCAGTGCTAGAGCACGAGCGGACACAGATACGCAGTATTTT. Translating it yields CSARARADTDTQYF.

This clonotype showed up just a few times. The rearrangement uses TRBV28 and TRBJ2-5, with TRBD2 matching over 8 bases. CDR3 size: 15 residues. Unmatched junction bases numbered 4, after V lost 3 bases and J lost 1 base. Germline CDR1 MDHEN, CDR2 SYDVKM. CDR3 in DNA: TGTGCCAGCAGTTTCGGGGGGGGACTCCAAGAGACCCAGTACTTC. This translates into CASSFGGGLQETQYF.

The chain combines TRBV7-2 with TRBJ2-7; 10 nucleotides match TRBD2. The CDR3 runs to 15 residues. Germline lookup yields CDR1 SGHTA and CDR2 FQGNSA. The J segment lost 11 bases and the V segment lost 4 bases, leaving 14 bases of the junction unmatched. The CDR3 DNA reads as TGTGCCAGCAGCTCCACTAGCGGGGTGTCTTGCAAGGAGTACTTC. This gives the protein CASSSTSGVSCKEYF.

This sequence joins TRBV15 and TRBJ1-5; weak D call: TRBD1 (6 bases). The CDR3 contains 13 residues. Trimming took 8 bases from V and 4 from J, leaving 12 bases between them. Germline loops: CDR1 LNHNV, CDR2 YYDKDF (reference sequence). The CDR3: CATGETGNQPQHF. CDR3 coding DNA: TGTGCCACCGGTGAAACAGGGAATCAGCCCCAGCATTTT.

This clonotype has just a few counts. The CDR3 is CAWSVIRPTYYNEQYF. CDR3 in DNA: TGTGCCTGGAGTGTAATTCGTCCCACTTACTACAATGAGCAGTACTTC. The chain uses TRBV30 and TRBJ2-1; no clear D. The J call is doubtful: the DNA matches TRBJ2-7 better. Germline lookup yields CDR1 GTSNPN and CDR2 SVGIG (reference sequence). There are 16 residues in the CDR3.

CDR3: CASGTPDLRETQYF. In nucleotides, the CDR3 is TGTGCCAGCGGGACCCCGGACCTTCGAGAGACCCAGTACTTC. This chain joins TRBV7-9 and TRBJ2-5; either TRBD1 or TRBD2 may fit D (5 bases each). The V gene's germline CDR1 is SEHNR and CDR2 FQNEAQ (reference sequence). V was cut by 8 bases and J by 4 bases, with 17 bases left in between. The CDR3 sequence is 14 residues long.

This clonotype was seen a handful of times. V is TRBV9 and J is TRBJ2-5; no definite D call. Trimming left V 0 bases short and J 0 bases short, with 6 bases between. CDR1 and CDR2 from the germline V gene are SGDLS and YYNGEE. This CDR3 has 14 residues. DNA of the CDR3: TGTGCCAGCAGCGTAGCTGTGGACCAAGAGACCCAGTACTTC. Protein: CASSVAVDQETQYF.

The count of this clonotype is one. This chain links TRBV20-1 with TRBJ1-1; the D gene is possibly TRBD1 (6 bases). Between the trimmed V and J ends, which lost 1 base and 6 bases, there was a span of 18 bases. The CDR3 covers 15 residues. CDR1 and CDR2 (germline): DFQATT, SNEGSKA (reference sequence). This chain's CDR3 is CSARVGGGQLPEAFF. For the CDR3, the DNA is TGCAGTGCTAGAGTAGGAGGGGGACAACTACCTGAAGCTTTCTTT.

The chain carries TRBV4-3 and TRBJ2-1; D may be TRBD2 (5 bases). The CDR3 covers 15 residues. Trimming shortened V by 0 bases and J by 3 bases, and 9 bases separated the two germline ends. Germline CDR1 reads LGHNA; CDR2 reads YSLEER. Written as DNA, the CDR3 is TGCGCCAGCAGCCAAGAAGCGGACTTCTACAATGAGCAGTTCTTC. It is translated as CASSQEADFYNEQFF.

This clonotype came up many times. J is TRBJ1-2 and V is TRBV7-9; tentatively, D is TRBD1 (6 bases). The CDR3 totals 16 residues. The germline CDR1 and CDR2 sequences are SEHNR and FQNEAQ (reference sequence). V dropped 5 bases and J dropped 0 bases, with 16 bases sitting between them. CDR3: CASSRKLDSSNYGYTF. DNA of the CDR3: TGTGCCAGCAGCCGGAAATTGGACAGCTCTAACTATGGCTACACCTTC.

This clonotype was counted only a few times. CDR3 in DNA: TGTGCCAGCAGTTACAGCAGGGATCAGCCCCAGCATTTT. Translation gives CASSYSRDQPQHF. The genes are TRBV6-5 and TRBJ1-5; tentative D call: TRBD1 (5 bases). CDR1 is MNHEY and CDR2 is SVGAGI in the germline V gene. Trimming stripped 2 bases from V and 5 bases from J, with 7 bases between. The CDR3 is 13 residues long.

This clonotype was counted ten times or more. The CDR3 nucleotides read TGCAGTGCAAGGACAGGGGACCGTTACGAGCAGTACTTC. Its protein is CSARTGDRYEQYF. V is TRBV20-1 and J is TRBJ2-7; 9 bases are a match to TRBD1. CDR1 is DFQATT and CDR2 is SNEGSKA in the germline V gene (reference sequence). V lost 6 bases and J lost 4; bases outside the gene matches: 7. The CDR3 contains 13 residues.

This clonotype was picked up a small number of times. The chain couples TRBV20-1 to TRBJ2-1; TRBD2 agrees at 10 bases. After removal of 6 bases from V and 10 bases from J, the junction contained 12 bases not matched to a gene. CDR3 length: 14 amino acids. Germline V lookup: CDR1 DFQATT, CDR2 SNEGSKA (reference sequence). In DNA form, the CDR3 reads TGCAGTGCCAAAAGACTAGCGGGCCAGGGGGAGCAGTTCTTC. The encoded protein is CSAKRLAGQGEQFF.

Notes on this clonotype: This sequence may be a read error, since a much larger clone differs from it by one base. V usage is TRBV4-2 and J usage is TRBJ2-7; weak D call: TRBD2 (6 bases). Deletions cut 2 bases from V and 7 bases from J, with 15 bases between. The germline V gene has CDR1 LGHNA and CDR2 YNFKEQ. The CDR3 covers 14 residues. The CDR3 region is CASSQPAAGNEQYF. CDR3 DNA sequence: TGTGCCAGCAGCCAACCCGCGGCGGGAAATGAGCAGTACTTC.

This rearrangement joins TRBV3-1 to TRBJ1-2; D might be TRBD1 (5 bases). V gave up 8 bases and J gave up 2 bases, with 12 bases separating them. CDR3 size: 13 residues. Germline V lookup: CDR1 LGHDT, CDR2 YNNKEL (reference sequence). The CDR3 reads CASWGGRNYGYTF. Here the CDR3 DNA reads TGTGCCAGCTGGGGGGGGAGAAACTATGGCTACACCTTC.

The J gene is TRBJ1-4, the V gene TRBV7-2; no clear D. The germline V gene has CDR1 SGHTA and CDR2 FQGNSA. V was cut by 5 bases and J by 6 bases, with 16 bases left in between. This CDR3 comprises 15 residues. The CDR3 sequence is CASSRVWGTHEKLFF. For the CDR3, the DNA is TGTGCCAGCAGCCGAGTTTGGGGTACCCATGAAAAACTGTTTTTT. The whole variable domain, remainder taken from reference TRBV7-2 and TRBJ1-4, is GAGVSQSPSNKVTEKGKDVELRCDPISGHTALYWYRQSLGQGLEFLIYFQGNSAPDKSGLPSDRFSAERTGGSVSTLTIQRTQQEDSAVYLCASSRVWGTHEKLFFGSGTQLSVL.

Many counts were recorded for this clonotype. The chain couples TRBV29-1 to TRBJ2-3; D is undetermined. Per the germline V gene, CDR1 is SQVTM and CDR2 is ANQGSEA. The CDR3 is made up of 12 amino acids. The ends were cut back, 3 bases at V and 1 base at J, with 5 bases in the middle. The CDR3 DNA is TGCAGCGTTGAGGACCGCACAGATACGCAGTATTTT. Protein sequence: CSVEDRTDTQYF.

This clonotype was seen at least ten times. CDR3 DNA: TGTGCCAGCAGTAAACCAGGGGGGGTTTACGAGCAGTACTTC. Translating it yields CASSKPGGVYEQYF. The chain links TRBV27 to TRBJ2-7; D assignment may be TRBD1 or TRBD2 (7 bases each). Germline loops: CDR1 MNHEY, CDR2 SMNVEV (reference sequence). The CDR3 sequence is 14 residues long. The V gene lost 5 bases and the J gene lost 4 bases, with 15 bases spanning the gap.